The present T cell receptor (beta chain) was sequenced within a study of patients and donors after allogeneic stem cell transplantation. This clonotype was recorded at least ten times. From the RT-PCR reads, TCRdb called clonotypes with MiXCR, one entry per CDR3 protein. In the table there are about 410,000 distinct CDR3 sequences, 16% of which are singletons. Per the germline V gene, CDR1 is ENHRY and CDR2 is SYGVKD. This CDR3 is built from 16 residues. Trimming shortened V by 5 bases and J by 2 bases, and 17 bases separated the two germline ends. The sequencing sample was made of blood, either unsorted or a sorted T cell fraction (not recorded which). The receptor was isolated from a human donor who was either an allogeneic HSCT recipient or a stem cell or donor lymphocyte infusion donor (not recorded which). It is not recorded whose cells these are; they may come from a transplant donor. This rearrangement joins TRBV10-3 to TRBJ2-3; D not resolved. The chain's CDR3 is CAISLQAVPPTDTQYF. DNA of the CDR3: TGTGCCATCAGTCTCCAGGCAGTGCCCCCCACAGATACGCAGTATTTT.